Sequencing of this T cell receptor (beta chain) was carried out in a study of blood T cell repertoires in COVID-19 (dated by TCRdb to between 2020 and 2021). For the study in its entirety: Samples from collaborators originated in the United States, Italy and Spain and spanned both the acute and convalescent phases of COVID-19. The prospective study material was composed of cDNA or gDNA derived from T cells, B-cell-depleted T cells, or PBMCs. The dataset comprised deeply sampled blood TCRbeta repertoires from subjects exposed to, actively infected with, or recovered from COVID-19. The repertoires were released in a freely available public database intended as a resource for research on the immune response to SARS-CoV-2. Samples were obtained from the ongoing ImmuneRACE study (first 160 participants) and from over a thousand subjects provided by 6 global collaborators. A de-identified subject ID, COVID-19 status, age in years and sex were almost always included in the sample metadata. Where HLA class I and class II types were available, the types were taken from metadata supplied by the sample provider, not from assay-based typing.

One collaborating source in Seattle enrolled patients while the patients were actively infected and followed the patients over time throughout the course of disease. Each collaborating institution followed its own protocols to collect whole blood in K2EDTA tubes. Collaborator samples were shipped for TCRbeta analysis as frozen whole blood, isolated PBMCs, or DNA extracted from either sample type. Results the study describes overall, beyond this receptor: The quantity of clinical and demographic metadata differed by source and by participant and was supplied without curation.

A note on this clone: Its antigen is unknown. No base qualities exist here, and no much larger clone lies one base off it.

TCRbeta CDR3 regions were amplified from genomic DNA using the immunoSEQ Assay, a bias-controlled multiplex PCR. The original pipeline was this. The number of nucleated cells in each sample was estimated from the amplification of reference gene primers within the assay. To quantify the absolute abundance of each unique TCRbeta CDR3 rearrangement, sequence reads were collapsed and filtered. For each sample, productive Simpson clonality was calculated as the square root of Simpson's diversity index over productive rearrangements. TCRdb provides this immuneACCESS table in a form limited to in-frame rearrangements. Some clones are lacking; in checked studies, under half of them reflect an unresolved V gene, and why the rest are absent is not known. D and trimming come from the DNA, and the V and J calls and clone size come from that table. Present in this sample are approximately 170,000 clones, around 85% of which were seen just once. Roughly 8.1% of the sample is in the top ten clones.

There are 15 amino acids in the CDR3, from cysteine to phenylalanine inclusive. The DNA shown is the 45-base CDR3, in frame from base 1. CDR1 and CDR2 are read off the germline V gene as MNHNS and SASEGT. V is trimmed back by 3 bases and J by 8 bases, and the junction contains 8 bases that no gene match accounts for. The receptor chain draws on TRBV6-1 and TRBJ1-2; 11 of the junction bases match TRBD1. Specimen: peripheral blood. The receptor was isolated from a woman older than 75 with COVID-19, enrolled during active disease. The DNA sequence follows: TGTGCCAGCAGTGATGCGGGACAGGGGGTGGGAGGCTACACCTTC. Its translation is CASSDAGQGVGGYTF.